The sequence of this T cell receptor (beta chain) was determined in a study of OX40 agonist ivuxolimab in advanced cancers. Whole-study results and caveats: Some nonresponders additionally presented with little normalized T-cell clonal expansion.

The data were produced by immunoSEQ multiplex PCR, yet TCRdb's version contains in-frame clones alone and is incomplete. Altogether about 40,000 clones are present, 82% being singletons, with the ten largest covering about 7.6%. With respect to this clone: What it binds is not known.

This receptor was obtained from an adult with an advanced solid tumor such as melanoma, head and neck, liver or kidney cancer. The sample in question was CD4+ or CD8+ T cells sorted from blood, obtained in a trial of the OX40 agonist ivuxolimab.

The CDR3 is CASSSWDREGTEAFF. Written as DNA, the CDR3 is TGTGCCAGCAGCTCCTGGGACAGGGAGGGTACTGAAGCTTTCTTT. This chain connects TRBV11-2 to TRBJ1-1; 9 nucleotides line up with TRBD1. The CDR3 is 15 residues long. Germline trimming cut 4 bases from V and 5 bases from J; bases unmatched to any gene: 8. The germline gives CDR1 SGHAT, CDR2 FQNNGV.